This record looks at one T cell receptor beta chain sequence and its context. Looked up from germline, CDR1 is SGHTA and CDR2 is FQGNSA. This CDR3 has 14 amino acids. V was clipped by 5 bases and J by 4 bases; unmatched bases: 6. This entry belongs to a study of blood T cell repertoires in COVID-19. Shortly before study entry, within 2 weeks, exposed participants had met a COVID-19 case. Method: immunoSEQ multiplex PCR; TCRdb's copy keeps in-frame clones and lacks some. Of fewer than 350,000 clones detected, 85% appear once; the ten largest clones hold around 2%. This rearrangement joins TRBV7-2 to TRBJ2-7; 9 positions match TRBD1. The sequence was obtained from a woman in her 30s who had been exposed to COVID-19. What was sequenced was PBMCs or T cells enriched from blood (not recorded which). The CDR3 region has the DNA TGTGCCAGCAGCAGCGGGACAGGGAGGTACGAGCAGTACTTC. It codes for CASSSGTGRYEQYF. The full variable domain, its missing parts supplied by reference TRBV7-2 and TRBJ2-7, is GAGVSQSPSNKVTEKGKDVELRCDPISGHTALYWYRQSLGQGLEFLIYFQGNSAPDKSGLPSDRFSAERTGGSVSTLTIQRTQQEDSAVYLCASSSGTGRYEQYFGPGTRLTVT.